The clone carrying this T cell receptor (beta chain) was seen repeatedly, ten times or more. Its cognate antigen is unknown. The TCR beta cDNA libraries contained unique molecular identifiers. Around 500,000 cDNA molecules were obtained per 1 to 10 million input T cells. One entry per CDR3 protein, called by TCRdb with MiXCR from the PCR reads. The table includes over 700,000 distinct CDR3 sequences, roughly 30% detected once. The CDR3 covers 14 residues. Germline assignment: CDR1 MRHNA and CDR2 SNTAGT. Trimming cost V 4 bases and J 2 bases, with 10 bases left between them. This record belongs to a study of post-analysis software for immune sequencing data. Study details: Courses of disease covered relapsing-remitting, secondary progressive and progressive-relapsing multiple sclerosis. Study-level points and caveats: Same-batch samples co-clustered strongly by F measure. TRBV5-6, TRBV5-1 and TRBV20-1 were among 4 or 5 TRBV segments more frequent in patients than controls. Compared against controls, patients with multiple sclerosis displayed significantly lower normalized Chao1 diversity.

This TCR was sampled from a girl aged 5-17 years with multiple sclerosis. Sequencing input: blood. The chain uses TRBV6-4 and TRBJ2-3; D unclear. The CDR3 loop is CASSVGPHTDTQYF. In nucleotides, the CDR3 is TGTGCCAGCAGTGTTGGTCCGCACACAGATACGCAGTATTTT.